These 14 T cell receptor beta chains were sequenced from one sample in a study of cytomegalovirus exposure and HLA in healthy donors. Amplification used 60 Vbeta primers and 13 Jbeta primers. Assay: immunoSEQ multiplex PCR; the TCRdb copy retains only in-frame clones and omits some. The table lists under 200,000 clones, around three quarters of them singletons. The specimen was PBMCs. The receptors here all came from a woman between 25 and 40 years old in good health and CMV-seronegative.

The chain carries TRBV7-2 and TRBJ2-1; TRBD2 is a possible D gene (5 bases). The CDR3 runs to 15 residues. Germline V gives CDR1 SGHTA, CDR2 FQGNSA. V dropped 1 base and J dropped 3 bases, with 10 bases sitting between them. CDR3 nucleotide sequence: TGTGCCAGCAGCTTAGGATTCAGCGGCTACAATGAGCAGTTCTTC. It yields the protein CASSLGFSGYNEQFF. Looking up the rest from reference TRBV7-2 and TRBJ2-1 gives the full variable domain: GAGVSQSPSNKVTEKGKDVELRCDPISGHTALYWYRQSLGQGLEFLIYFQGNSAPDKSGLPSDRFSAERTGGSVSTLTIQRTQQEDSAVYLCASSLGFSGYNEQFFGPGTRLTVL.

The genes are TRBV12-5 and TRBJ1-1; D is uncertain. The CDR3 has 14 amino acids. Germline V gene data show CDR1 as LGHNT and CDR2 as FRNRAP. V was cut by 7 bases and J by 0 bases, with 12 bases left in between. The CDR3 loop is CASEPGLVNTEAFF. In DNA, the CDR3 is TGTGCTAGTGAACCCGGGTTAGTGAACACTGAAGCTTTCTTT.

Only a few counts were recorded for this clone. The chain is built from TRBV28 and TRBJ1-1, with 7 bases lining up with TRBD1. Germline V lookup: CDR1 MDHEN, CDR2 SYDVKM. The CDR3 extends over 14 amino acids. Trimming removed 6 bases from V and 0 bases from J; junction bases left unmatched: 4. In nucleotides, the CDR3 is TGTGCCAGCAGCTTGACAGGGTTGAACACTGAAGCTTTCTTT. Amino acids: CASSLTGLNTEAFF.

V is TRBV20-1 and J is TRBJ1-1; D remains unclear. The V and J ends lost 8 bases and 5 bases respectively, with 12 bases between them. The germline V gene has CDR1 DFQATT and CDR2 SNEGSKA (reference sequence). The CDR3 runs 11 residues. In DNA form, the CDR3 reads TGCAGTTCCTCCCGGGGAACTGAAGCTTTCTTT. Translated, it gives CSSSRGTEAFF.

This chain connects TRBV29-1 to TRBJ1-1; 7 bases fit TRBD1. Unmatched junction bases numbered 9, after V lost 3 bases and J lost 5 bases. Germline V gene lookup returns CDR1 SQVTM and CDR2 ANQGSEA. The CDR3 has 14 amino acids. CDR3 nucleotides: TGCAGCGTTGATGAGGGGGCTACGGGGACTGAAGCTTTCTTT. Its protein product is CSVDEGATGTEAFF. The full variable domain, with the rest looked up from reference TRBV29-1 and TRBJ1-1, is SAVISQKPSRDICQRGTSLTIQCQVDSQVTMMFWYRQQPGQSLTLIATANQGSEATYESGFVIDKFPISRPNLTFSTLTVSNMSPEDSSIYLCSVDEGATGTEAFFGQGTRLTVV.

This sequence joins TRBV29-1 and TRBJ2-7; tentatively, D is TRBD1 (5 bases). The V gene's germline CDR1 is SQVTM and CDR2 ANQGSEA. The CDR3 has 13 amino acids. V was cut by 6 bases and J by 2 bases, with 14 bases left in between. In DNA, the CDR3 is TGCAGCGTGAAGGACCAGGGCGCCTACGAGCAGTACTTC. As protein: CSVKDQGAYEQYF.

V is TRBV7-9 and J is TRBJ1-5; tentative D call: TRBD1 (6 bases). This CDR3 spans 15 amino acids. V was pared by 1 base and J by 0 bases, with 7 bases between. Germline CDR1 and CDR2: SEHNR and FQNEAQ (reference sequence). This CDR3 reads CASSLDRASNQPQHF. Written as DNA, the CDR3 is TGTGCCAGCAGCTTAGACAGGGCTAGCAATCAGCCCCAGCATTTT.

The gene calls are TRBV7-3 and TRBJ1-3; D is undetermined. Between the trimmed V and J ends, which lost 7 bases and 0 bases, there was a span of 13 bases. The CDR3 runs 15 residues. Germline V gene sequence: CDR1 SGHTA, CDR2 FQGTGA. CDR3 nucleotides: TGTGCCAGCACCCGGGTTTGGAACTCTGGAAACACCATATATTTT. Protein sequence: CASTRVWNSGNTIYF.

V usage is TRBV30 and J usage is TRBJ2-7; 13 bases align to TRBD2. CDR3 length equals 17 residues. Germline CDR1 reads GTSNPN; CDR2 reads SVGIG (reference sequence). J lost 2 bases, V lost 5 bases, and 12 bases had no gene match. The CDR3 DNA sequence: TGTGCCTGGGGAAAAGGGAGGACTAGCGGGAGCCCCTACGAGCAGTACTTC. Protein sequence: CAWGKGRTSGSPYEQYF.

V is TRBV7-2 and J is TRBJ1-1; weak D call: TRBD1 (5 bases). V dropped 1 base and J dropped 6 bases, with 18 bases sitting between them. The CDR3 length is 16 residues. Germline CDR1 SGHTA, CDR2 FQGNSA. CDR3 sequence reads: CASSLVPDTRLAEAFF. CDR3 nucleotide sequence: TGTGCCAGCAGCTTAGTACCGGACACGAGGCTTGCTGAAGCTTTCTTT.

This clone came up once. V gene TRBV4-3 combines with J gene TRBJ2-1; unclear D gene. This CDR3 contains 16 residues. Germline V gene data show CDR1 as LGHNA and CDR2 as YSLEER. The ends were cut back, 0 bases at V and 5 bases at J, with 14 bases in the middle. The CDR3 sequence: CASSQDSMLSHNEQFF. For the CDR3, the DNA is TGCGCCAGCAGCCAAGATTCGATGCTATCACACAATGAGCAGTTCTTC.

The V call is TRBV29-1, the J call TRBJ2-7; TRBD1 might be the D (6 bases). The ends were cut back, 7 bases at V and 0 bases at J, with 10 bases in the middle. The CDR3 runs 12 residues. Germline V gene sequence: CDR1 SQVTM, CDR2 ANQGSEA. The CDR3 nucleotides are TGCAGCGACTGGGACACCTCCTACGAGCAGTACTTC. Its protein is CSDWDTSYEQYF.

The chain combines TRBV9 with TRBJ1-1; D is unresolved. Germline V gene lookup returns CDR1 SGDLS and CDR2 YYNGEE. The V end was cut by 0 bases, the J end by 3 bases, with 9 bases between. This CDR3 has 14 amino acids. This CDR3 reads CASSVVTSDTEAFF. CDR3 bases: TGTGCCAGCAGCGTAGTAACCTCGGACACTGAAGCTTTCTTT.

This clone was seen a few times. This chain joins TRBV9 and TRBJ2-2; D gene uncertain. Trimming removed 1 base from V and 5 bases from J, with 6 bases in between. The CDR3 totals 13 residues. CDR1 and CDR2 (germline): SGDLS, YYNGEE. Here the CDR3 reads CASSVLYTGELFF. The DNA for the CDR3 is TGTGCCAGCAGCGTACTGTATACCGGGGAGCTGTTTTTT.